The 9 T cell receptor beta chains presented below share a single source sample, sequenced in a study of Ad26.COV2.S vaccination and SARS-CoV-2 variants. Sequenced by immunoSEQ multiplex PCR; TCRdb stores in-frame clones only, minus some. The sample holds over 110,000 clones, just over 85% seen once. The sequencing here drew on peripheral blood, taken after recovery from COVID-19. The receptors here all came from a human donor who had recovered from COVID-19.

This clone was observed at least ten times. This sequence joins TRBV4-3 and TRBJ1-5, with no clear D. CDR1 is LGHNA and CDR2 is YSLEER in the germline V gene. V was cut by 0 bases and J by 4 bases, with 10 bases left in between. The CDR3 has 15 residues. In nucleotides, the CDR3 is TGCGCCAGCAGCCAAGATATAGGTTTGAATCAGCCCCAGCATTTT. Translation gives CASSQDIGLNQPQHF.

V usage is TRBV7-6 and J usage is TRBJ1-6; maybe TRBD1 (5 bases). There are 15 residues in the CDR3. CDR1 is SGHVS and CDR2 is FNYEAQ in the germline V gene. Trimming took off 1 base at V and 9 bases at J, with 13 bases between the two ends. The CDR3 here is CASSLDLGDGSPLHF. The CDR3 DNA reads TGTGCCAGCAGCTTAGATCTAGGGGACGGTTCACCCCTCCACTTT.

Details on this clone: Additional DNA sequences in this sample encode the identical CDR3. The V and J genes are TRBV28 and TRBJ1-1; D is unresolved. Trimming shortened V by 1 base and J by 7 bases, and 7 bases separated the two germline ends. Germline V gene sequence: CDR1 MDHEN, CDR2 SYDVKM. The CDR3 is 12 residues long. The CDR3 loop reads CASSLSGSEAFF. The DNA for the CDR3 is TGTGCCAGCAGTTTATCCGGAAGTGAAGCTTTCTTT.

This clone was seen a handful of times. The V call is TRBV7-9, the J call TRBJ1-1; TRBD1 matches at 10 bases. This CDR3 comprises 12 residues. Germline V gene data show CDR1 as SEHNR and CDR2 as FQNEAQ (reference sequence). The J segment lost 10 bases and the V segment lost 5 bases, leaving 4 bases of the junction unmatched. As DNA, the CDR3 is TGTGCCAGCAGCCCGGGGGACAGGGGAGCTTTCTTT. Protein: CASSPGDRGAFF.

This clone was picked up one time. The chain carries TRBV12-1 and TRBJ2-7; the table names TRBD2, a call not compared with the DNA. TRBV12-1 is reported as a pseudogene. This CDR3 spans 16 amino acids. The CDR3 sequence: CASSLKPGLGSYEQYF. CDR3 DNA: TGTGCCAGCAGCTTGAAGCCGGGACTGGGCTCCTACGAGCAGTACTTC.

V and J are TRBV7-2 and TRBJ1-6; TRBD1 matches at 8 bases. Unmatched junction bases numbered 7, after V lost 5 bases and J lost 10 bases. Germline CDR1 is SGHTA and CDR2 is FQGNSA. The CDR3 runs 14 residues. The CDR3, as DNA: TGTGCCAGCAGCAAAGACAGGGGTGGGTCACCCCTCCACTTT. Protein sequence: CASSKDRGGSPLHF.

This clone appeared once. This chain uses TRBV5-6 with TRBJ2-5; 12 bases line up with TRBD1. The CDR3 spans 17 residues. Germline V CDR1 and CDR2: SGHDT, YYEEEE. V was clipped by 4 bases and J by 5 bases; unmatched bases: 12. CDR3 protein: CASSKRRDRGRGETQYF. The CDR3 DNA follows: TGTGCCAGCAGCAAGCGCCGGGACAGGGGGCGTGGGGAGACCCAGTACTTC.

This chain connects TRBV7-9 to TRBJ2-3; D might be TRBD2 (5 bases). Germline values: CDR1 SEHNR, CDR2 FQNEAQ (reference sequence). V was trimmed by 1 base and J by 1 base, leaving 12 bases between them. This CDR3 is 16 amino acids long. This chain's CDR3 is CASSLGESWGTDTQYF. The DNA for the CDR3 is TGTGCCAGCAGCTTAGGGGAGAGTTGGGGCACAGATACGCAGTATTTT.

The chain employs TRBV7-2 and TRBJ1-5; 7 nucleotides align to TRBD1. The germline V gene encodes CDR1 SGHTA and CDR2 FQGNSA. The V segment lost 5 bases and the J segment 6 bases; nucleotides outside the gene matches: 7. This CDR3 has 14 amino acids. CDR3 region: CASSPGQASQPQHF. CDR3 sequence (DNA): TGTGCCAGCAGCCCCGGACAGGCTAGTCAGCCCCAGCATTTT. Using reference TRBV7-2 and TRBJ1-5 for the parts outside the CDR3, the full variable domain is GAGVSQSPSNKVTEKGKDVELRCDPISGHTALYWYRQSLGQGLEFLIYFQGNSAPDKSGLPSDRFSAERTGGSVSTLTIQRTQQEDSAVYLCASSPGQASQPQHFGDGTRLSIL.